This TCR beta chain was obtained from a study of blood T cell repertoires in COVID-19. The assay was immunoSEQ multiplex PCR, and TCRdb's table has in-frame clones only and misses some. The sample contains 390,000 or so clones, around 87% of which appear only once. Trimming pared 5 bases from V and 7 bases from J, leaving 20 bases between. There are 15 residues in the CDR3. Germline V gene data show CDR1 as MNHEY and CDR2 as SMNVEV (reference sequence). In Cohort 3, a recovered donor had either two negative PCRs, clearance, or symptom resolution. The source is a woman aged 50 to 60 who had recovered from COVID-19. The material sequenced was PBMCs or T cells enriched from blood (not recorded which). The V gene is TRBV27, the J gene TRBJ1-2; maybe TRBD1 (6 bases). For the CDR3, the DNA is TGTGCCAGCAGTCATCCACAGGGCCCCACGACTGGCTACACCTTC. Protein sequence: CASSHPQGPTTGYTF.